This T cell receptor (beta chain) was recorded in a study of cytomegalovirus exposure and HLA in healthy donors. Overall study results and limits: Clusters of TCRs from the first cohort tended to co-occur in the 95 to 150 validation repertoires (as a later analysis found). The study flagged roughly 160 TCR beta chains as cytomegalovirus-associated.

Sequenced by immunoSEQ multiplex PCR; TCRdb stores in-frame clones only, minus some. The table shows roughly 300,000 clones, with about nine tenths occurring only once. This clone was observed once. Its antigen remains unknown. The source material was PBMCs. The sequence was obtained from a woman aged 18-30 years in good health and CMV-seronegative.

The CDR3 nucleotides are TGTGCCAGCGGGGGCCCAGCCTACGAGCAGTACTTC. As protein: CASGGPAYEQYF. This sequence joins TRBV27 and TRBJ2-7, with TRBD1 as a possible D gene (6 bases). V shed 8 bases and J shed 2 bases, with 10 bases lying between them. The length of the CDR3 is 12 residues. Germline CDR1 MNHEY, CDR2 SMNVEV (reference sequence).